This T cell receptor (beta chain) was observed in a study of CD8+CD57+ T cells in acquired aplastic anemia. Study-level background: DNA recovered from sorted CD4+ and CD8+ cells had a mean of about 3.5 ug.

The CDR3 length is 14 residues. Per the germline V gene, CDR1 is SGHTA and CDR2 is FQGNSA. V lost 5 bases and J 5 bases, leaving 13 bases between the germline ends. Study-level findings and limits: Patients had around 30 CD8+ CDR3 sequences in common with controls (the shared set).

The template used for profiling TCR beta VDJ and CDR3 was genomic DNA. TCRdb independently ran MiXCR on the reads; one entry per CDR3 protein. Of about 160,000 distinct CDR3 sequences in the sample, roughly 50% were seen once. Flow cytometry had shown expanded CD8+CD57+ cells in the patients chosen for sequencing. Every patient was diagnosed with severe acquired aplastic anemia. This clonotype was observed at least ten times. Its antigen is still unknown. This clonotype was sampled from a human donor with aplastic anemia. The chain links TRBV7-2 to TRBJ1-3; D may be TRBD1 (5 bases). The sample comprised sorted CD4+, CD8+, or CD8+CD57+ T cells (not recorded which) from PBMCs. In DNA form, the CDR3 reads TGTGCCAGCAGCCAAACAGGACCCAGAAACACCATATATTTT. Protein: CASSQTGPRNTIYF.